This is a list of T cell receptor beta chains from one sample in a study of T cell responses to AZD1222 COVID-19 vaccine. Generated by immunoSEQ multiplex PCR, the TCRdb table keeps only in-frame clones and is missing some. The table shows over 150,000 clones, with approximately 87% occurring only once. This specimen consisted of peripheral blood, obtained on day 0 of MenACWY control vaccination. All receptors come from an adult in good health. Both conserved end residues are trimmed from each CDR3. Fields, in order: J gene, V gene, CDR3 length, CDR3 protein.

TRBJ1-3	TRBV30	13	AWTSFRSSGNTIY
TRBJ2-3	TRBV19	13	ASTTGTGGRDTQY
TRBJ2-2	TRBV3-1/TRBV3-2	12	ASSQSPGAGELF
TRBJ1-5	TRBV19	12	ASSLMGSNQPQH
TRBJ1-1	TRBV2	10	ASRTGGTEAF
TRBJ2-2	TRBV19	12	ASSIGFRTGELF
TRBJ1-2	TRBV6-1	12	ASSDPHRDYGYT
TRBJ2-3	TRBV7-9	12	ASSPRRLTDTQY
TRBJ2-7	TRBV6-2/TRBV6-3	15	ASSHLPSSGSINEQY
TRBJ1-1	TRBV19	13	ASSIGSRDTTEAF
TRBJ2-5	TRBV2	12	ASSAGTAGGTQY
TRBJ2-1	TRBV29-1	15	SVSGNRHSLQYNEQF
TRBJ2-2	TRBV7-7	11	ASSRGNTGELF
TRBJ1-1	TRBV19	11	ASSRSGRYEAF
TRBJ2-2	TRBV12-3/TRBV12-4	11	ASSLTYTGELF
TRBJ2-5	TRBV24-1	11	ATSDFERRTQY
TRBJ1-2	TRBV11-3	12	ASSPLRDSYGYT
TRBJ2-7	TRBV6-5	9	ASRIQGKQY
TRBJ1-6	TRBV29-1	15	SVDATGGLTYNSPLH
TRBJ1-3	TRBV6-1	14	ASSGPNRGSGNTIY
TRBJ2-1	TRBV7-8	16	ASSLGATSLAGGNEQF
TRBJ1-1	TRBV6-2/TRBV6-3	13	ASSYSLDRGGEAF
TRBJ1-2	TRBV6-2/TRBV6-3	12	ASSPGTGVYGYT
TRBJ1-5	TRBV7-2	14	ASSHWDLLGNQPQH
TRBJ2-1	TRBV7-3	13	ASSSYRNSYNEQF
TRBJ1-2	TRBV5-6	12	ASSLRGMTYGYT
TRBJ1-1	TRBV4-1	13	ASSQLGQGNTEAF
TRBJ1-3	TRBV11-3	12	ASSLGGTGNTIY
TRBJ1-5	TRBV7-2	12	ASSPRVGNQPQH
TRBJ2-2	TRBV15	14	ATSRVGTGVTGELF
TRBJ1-6	TRBV28	11	ASRTAYNSPLH
TRBJ1-5	TRBV2	14	ASSEARGASNQPQH
TRBJ2-2	TRBV2	9	ASTGTGELF
TRBJ1-4	TRBV6-2/TRBV6-3	12	ASSYPATNEKLF
TRBJ1-2	TRBV5-1	11	ASSETGRYGYT
TRBJ2-3	TRBV5-8	14	ASSLEGRGPTDTQY
TRBJ2-7	TRBV12-5	11	ASGIKLAGEQY
TRBJ1-1	TRBV12-3/TRBV12-4	11	ASSYQGSTEAF
TRBJ1-1	TRBV7-3	14	ASSPPGTIMNTEAF
TRBJ2-2	TRBV2	15	ASNSLAAPLGTGELF
TRBJ2-1	TRBV11-3	14	ASSLEGTISYNEQF
TRBJ1-6	TRBV24-1	12	ATSEYGGNSPLH
TRBJ2-2	TRBV3-1/TRBV3-2	14	ASSHWTGWDTGELF
TRBJ2-7	TRBV4-3	12	ASSQEGTTYEQY
TRBJ2-6	TRBV9	14	ASSASGSSGANVLT
TRBJ2-1	TRBV10-1	14	ASSETGQEVYNEQF
TRBJ2-2	TRBV12-5	13	ASGLLRQGAGELF
TRBJ2-5	TRBV30	12	AWSGTRGRETQY
TRBJ2-1	TRBV24-1	18	ATSAGTSGRAMLAYNEQF
TRBJ2-2	TRBV15	15	ATSSKGTGVFAGELF
TRBJ1-2	TRBV20-1	13	SASFIQTARASYT
TRBJ1-6	TRBV11-2	13	ASSLTQGHNSPLH
TRBJ2-1	TRBV9	14	ASSVESGLAGSEQF
TRBJ2-1	TRBV11-2	16	ASSLGSVGVKSYNEQF
TRBJ1-2	TRBV11-3	12	ASSLTGGDYGYT
TRBJ2-1	TRBV28	13	ASTGQGGIWNEQF
TRBJ2-7	TRBV6-6	12	ASRPRLGSYEQY
TRBJ2-1	TRBV29-1	10	SVYHPSSEQF
TRBJ1-6	TRBV6-2/TRBV6-3	14	ASSSGPGQGASPLH